The 2 T cell receptor beta chains below all came from one sample that was sequenced in a study of response to subunit inactivated influenza vaccine. TCRdb reprocessed the RT-PCR reads with MiXCR, giving one entry per CDR3 protein. The data contain almost 600,000 distinct CDR3 sequences, approximately 15% of them singletons. The sample in question was PBMCs from blood, obtained 12 days after vaccination. Receptors were obtained from a man aged 45 to 65 who received an inactivated influenza vaccine.

This clonotype was recorded a few times. The chain combines TRBV10-3 with TRBJ2-7, with D perhaps matching TRBD2 (5 bases). The CDR3 has 15 amino acids. The germline CDR1 and CDR2 sequences are ENHRY and SYGVKD. Trimming shortened V by 6 bases and J by 0 bases, and 15 bases separated the two germline ends. For the CDR3, the DNA is TGTGCCATCAGCCCCCGGGAAGCTAGCTCCTACGAGCAGTACTTC. Encoded protein: CAISPREASSYEQYF.

This clonotype came up a few times. The chain employs TRBV11-2 and TRBJ2-7, with TRBD1 as a possible D gene (5 bases). The CDR3 is 14 amino acids. Germline CDR1 reads SGHAT; CDR2 reads FQNNGV. The germline V and J ends were trimmed by 1 base and 2 bases, with 9 bases remaining between them. The CDR3 loop reads CASSLVTGPYEQYF. DNA of the CDR3: TGTGCCAGCAGCTTAGTTACAGGACCCTACGAGCAGTACTTC.